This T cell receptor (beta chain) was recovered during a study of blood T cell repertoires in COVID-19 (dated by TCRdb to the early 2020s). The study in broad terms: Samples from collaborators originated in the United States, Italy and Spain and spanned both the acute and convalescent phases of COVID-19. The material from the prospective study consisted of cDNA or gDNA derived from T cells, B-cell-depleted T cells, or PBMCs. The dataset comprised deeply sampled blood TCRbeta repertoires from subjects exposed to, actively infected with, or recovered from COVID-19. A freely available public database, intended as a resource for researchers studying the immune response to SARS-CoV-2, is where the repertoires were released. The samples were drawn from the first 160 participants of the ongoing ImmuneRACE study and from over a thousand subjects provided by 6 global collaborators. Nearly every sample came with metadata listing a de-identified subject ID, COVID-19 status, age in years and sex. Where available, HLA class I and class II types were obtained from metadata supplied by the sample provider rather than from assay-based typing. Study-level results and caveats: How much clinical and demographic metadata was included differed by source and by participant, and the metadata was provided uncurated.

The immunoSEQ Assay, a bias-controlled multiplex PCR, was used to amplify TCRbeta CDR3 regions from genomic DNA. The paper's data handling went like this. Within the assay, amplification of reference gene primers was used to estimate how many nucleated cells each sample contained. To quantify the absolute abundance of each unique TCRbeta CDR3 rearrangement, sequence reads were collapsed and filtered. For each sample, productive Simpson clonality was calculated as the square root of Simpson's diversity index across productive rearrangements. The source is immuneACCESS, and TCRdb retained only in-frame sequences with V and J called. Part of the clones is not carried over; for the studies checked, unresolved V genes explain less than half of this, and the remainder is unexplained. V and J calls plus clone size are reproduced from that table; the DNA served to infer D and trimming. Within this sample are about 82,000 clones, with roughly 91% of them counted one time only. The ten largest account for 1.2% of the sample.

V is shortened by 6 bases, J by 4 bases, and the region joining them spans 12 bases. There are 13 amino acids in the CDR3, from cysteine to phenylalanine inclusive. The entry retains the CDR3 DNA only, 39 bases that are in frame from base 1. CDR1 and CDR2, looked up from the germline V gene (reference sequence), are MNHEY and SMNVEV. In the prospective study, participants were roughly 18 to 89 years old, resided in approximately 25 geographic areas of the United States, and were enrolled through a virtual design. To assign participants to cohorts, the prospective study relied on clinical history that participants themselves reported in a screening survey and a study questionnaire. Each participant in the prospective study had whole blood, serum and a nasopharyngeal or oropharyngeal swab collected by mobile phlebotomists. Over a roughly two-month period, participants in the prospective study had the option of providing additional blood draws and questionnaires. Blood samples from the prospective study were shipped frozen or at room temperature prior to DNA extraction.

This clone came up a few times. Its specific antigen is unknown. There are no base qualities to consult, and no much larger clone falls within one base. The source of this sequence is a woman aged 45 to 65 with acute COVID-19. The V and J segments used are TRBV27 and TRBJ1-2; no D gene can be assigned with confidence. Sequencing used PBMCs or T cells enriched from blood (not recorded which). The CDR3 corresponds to CASSRQEGYGYTF. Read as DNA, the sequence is TGTGCCAGCAGCAGGCAGGAGGGCTATGGCTACACCTTC.